A single count supports the clone carrying this T cell receptor beta chain. What it binds is not known. This sample is drawn from a study of T cell responses to AZD1222 COVID-19 vaccine. Overall study findings and caveats: Repertoire sampling occurred only after the peak T cell response. The study found Spike-specific TCR breadth and depth rose after two AZD1222 doses. Across the whole spike, CD4 TCRs peaked at regions 160-218 and 743-854.

Some clones are missing from TCRdb's copy, which holds only in-frame ones; the method was immunoSEQ multiplex PCR. In the table there are fewer than 300,000 clones, 85% to 95% of which are singletons. The specimen comprised peripheral blood, sampled on day 0 of AZD1222 vaccination. The sequence was collected from an adult in good health.

CDR3: CASSGRDRGREQYF. CDR3 bases: TGTGCCAGCAGCGGCCGGGACAGAGGTAGGGAGCAGTACTTC. The chain uses TRBV5-4 and TRBJ2-7, with 7 bases lining up with TRBD1. V shed 4 bases, J shed 7 bases, and the junction held 11 bases outside the gene matches. CDR1 and CDR2 from the germline V gene are SGHNT and YYREEE (reference sequence). The CDR3 is 14 amino acids.